Following are 20 T cell receptor beta chains from one sample sequenced in a study of shared clonotypes between healthy human individuals. Profiled with immunoSEQ multiplex PCR; TCRdb holds only in-frame clones, not every one. The sample has 2,500,000 or so clones; roughly 93% are singletons. The sequencing input was naive CD4+ T cells from PBMCs. Subset of the sample: CD45RA+ positively selected. Source of these receptors: a man aged 18 to 29 in good health. Some clones in this sample may be carry-over from other donors' samples.

The V and J genes are TRBV27 and TRBJ2-7; 8 bases are a match to TRBD1. Germline CDR1 MNHEY, CDR2 SMNVEV (reference sequence). The CDR3 consists of 14 residues. V dropped 5 bases and J dropped 3; count of bases not matched to a gene: 6. As DNA, the CDR3 is TGTGCCAGCAGTCCCTCTGGACAGGGCTACGAGCAGTACTTC. Translating gives CASSPSGQGYEQYF.

The genes are TRBV10-3 and TRBJ1-4, with a weak D call TRBD1 (6 bases). Trimming removed 0 bases at V and 0 bases at J, with 8 bases between. Germline V gene sequence: CDR1 ENHRY, CDR2 SYGVKD. CDR3 length: 16 residues. The CDR3 loop reads CAISESGGSTNEKLFF. CDR3 DNA sequence: TGTGCCATCAGTGAGTCAGGGGGATCAACTAATGAAAAACTGTTTTTT.

On this clone itself: Within the sample, other DNA sequences also encode this same CDR3. The V and J genes are TRBV5-1 and TRBJ1-1; TRBD1 matches at 8 bases. CDR1 and CDR2 (germline): SGHRS, YFSETQ. With V trimmed by 1 base and J by 0 bases, 5 bases remained unmatched. This CDR3 is built from 16 residues. CDR3 coding DNA: TGCGCCAGCAGCTTGTCGACAGGGGTCATGAACACTGAAGCTTTCTTT. It specifies CASSLSTGVMNTEAFF.

The rearrangement joins TRBV5-1 to TRBJ2-7, with TRBD1 identical over 9 bases. Trimming removed 4 bases from V and 2 bases from J; junction bases left unmatched: 7. This CDR3 contains 15 residues. Per germline, CDR1 SGHRS and CDR2 YFSETQ. The CDR3 sequence: CASSAMDRGTYEQYF. CDR3 DNA: TGCGCCAGCAGCGCGATGGACAGGGGAACCTACGAGCAGTACTTC. The full variable domain, in which reference TRBV5-1 and TRBJ2-7 provide the parts outside the CDR3, is KAGVTQTPRYLIKTRGQQVTLSCSPISGHRSVSWYQQTPGQGLQFLFEYFSETQRNKGNFPGRFSGRQFSNSRSEMNVSTLELGDSALYLCASSAMDRGTYEQYFGPGTRLTVT.

This clone was recorded once. The chain recombines TRBV2 with TRBJ2-1, with TRBD2 matching 7 bases. Trimming took 7 bases from V and 7 from J; bases not matched to a gene: 13. CDR1 SNHLY and CDR2 FYNNEI come from the germline V gene. The CDR3 is 15 amino acids. CDR3 DNA: TGTGCCAGCACCGGGAGGCGGAGGGAGTGGAATGAGCAGTTCTTC. Translating gives CASTGRRREWNEQFF.

This chain joins TRBV27 and TRBJ2-4, with D unresolved. Germline CDR1 reads MNHEY; CDR2 reads SMNVEV (reference sequence). The CDR3 contains 15 residues. The germline V and J ends were trimmed by 5 bases and 7 bases, with 18 bases remaining between them. The CDR3 DNA reads as TGTGCCAGCAGTCCCAACCACTCGCTTAAGAACATTCAGTACTTC. Its protein is CASSPNHSLKNIQYF.

Turning to this clone: The same CDR3 is also encoded by other DNA sequences in this sample. V usage is TRBV6-6 and J usage is TRBJ1-1; TRBD1 matches at 7 bases. V dropped 6 bases and J dropped 8; count of bases not matched to a gene: 3. CDR3 length: 11 amino acids. Germline CDR1 is MNHNY and CDR2 is SVGAGI (reference sequence). As DNA, the CDR3 is TGTGCCAGCAGGGGGACAGCCGAAGCTTTCTTT. Encoded protein: CASRGTAEAFF.

The chain carries TRBV7-6 and TRBJ2-1; D remains ambiguous. CDR3 length: 15 residues. The germline V and J ends were trimmed by 1 base and 5 bases, with 12 bases remaining between them. The germline CDR1 and CDR2 sequences are SGHVS and FNYEAQ. CDR3 sequence: CASSLGWTTNNEQFF. In DNA, the CDR3 is TGTGCCAGCAGCTTAGGGTGGACCACAAACAATGAGCAGTTCTTC.

The gene calls are TRBV5-1 and TRBJ1-2; 10 bases fit TRBD1. Per germline, CDR1 SGHRS and CDR2 YFSETQ. V was pared by 5 bases and J by 7 bases, with 8 bases of the junction left unmatched. The CDR3 sequence is 14 residues long. CDR3 in DNA: TGCGCCAGCAGTCAGCCGGGACAGGGGATTGGCTACACCTTC. Amino acid sequence: CASSQPGQGIGYTF.

The chain combines TRBV5-1 with TRBJ1-2, with D perhaps matching TRBD1 (6 bases). Germline V lookup: CDR1 SGHRS, CDR2 YFSETQ. This CDR3 region has 14 residues. The V end lost 6 bases, the J end lost 3 bases, and 15 bases lay between the germline ends. The CDR3 reads CASTKVAGDYGYTF. DNA of the CDR3: TGCGCCAGCACTAAGGTCGCAGGGGACTATGGCTACACCTTC.

The CDR3 coding sequence is TGCGCCAGCAGCTGGGCGGGCCTGGGAGGCACCGGGGAGCTGTTTTTT. It translates to CASSWAGLGGTGELFF. The chain combines TRBV5-1 with TRBJ2-2, with D perhaps matching TRBD2 (6 bases). The germline V gene has CDR1 SGHRS and CDR2 YFSETQ. Trimming took 3 bases from V and 4 from J, leaving 16 bases between them. The CDR3 has 16 residues.

The genes are TRBV5-1 and TRBJ2-1, with TRBD2 identical over 11 bases. CDR1 is SGHRS, CDR2 YFSETQ, per germline. The CDR3 consists of 15 residues. V lost 4 bases to trimming and J lost 8 bases; unmatched junction nucleotides: 8. CDR3 residues: CASSPGTSGGHEQFF. CDR3 DNA sequence: TGCGCCAGCAGCCCCGGGACTAGCGGTGGGCATGAGCAGTTCTTC.

The chain joins TRBV28 to TRBJ1-1; no clear D. Germline V lookup: CDR1 MDHEN, CDR2 SYDVKM. This CDR3 has 15 residues. With 6 bases removed from V and 1 base from J, the gap between germline ends came to 15 bases. The CDR3 bases are TGTGCCAGCAGGCGCCCGTGGAGAACGAACACTGAAGCTTTCTTT. Translation gives CASRRPWRTNTEAFF.

DNA of the CDR3: TGTGCCAGCAGCTACGACAGGGGAAAGACCTACGAGCAGTACTTC. Amino acid sequence: CASSYDRGKTYEQYF. The rearrangement links TRBV7-9 to TRBJ2-7; 8 nucleotides align to TRBD1. Losses at the gene ends were 4 bases for V and 2 bases for J; bases not matched to a gene: 7. Germline lookup yields CDR1 SEHNR and CDR2 FQNEAQ (reference sequence). This CDR3 comprises 15 residues.

This chain links TRBV27 with TRBJ2-1, with a weak D call TRBD2 (5 bases). V was pared by 8 bases and J by 2 bases, with 13 bases between. In germline, CDR1 is MNHEY, CDR2 SMNVEV (reference sequence). CDR3 length: 14 residues. CDR3 residues: CASALPGAYNEQFF. In DNA, the CDR3 is TGTGCCAGCGCCTTGCCCGGGGCCTACAATGAGCAGTTCTTC.

The CDR3 DNA follows: TGTGCCAGCAGCCCCAACAGGGGGCAGGGTGAAGCTTTCTTT. Residues: CASSPNRGQGEAFF. This chain joins TRBV7-3 and TRBJ1-1, with 9 bases aligning to TRBD1. CDR3 length: 14 residues. The trim removed 5 bases at V and 7 bases at J, leaving 8 bases unmatched. The germline gives CDR1 SGHTA, CDR2 FQGTGA.

The rearrangement uses TRBV7-9 and TRBJ1-1; D may be TRBD1 (5 bases). Germline CDR1 and CDR2: SEHNR and FQNEAQ (reference sequence). This CDR3 spans 18 amino acids. With 2 bases removed from V and 5 bases from J, the gap between germline ends came to 24 bases. The CDR3 loop reads CASSLRPGGYYVKTEAFF. DNA of the CDR3: TGTGCCAGCAGCTTAAGGCCCGGGGGTTACTACGTTAAGACTGAAGCTTTCTTT.

As DNA, the CDR3 is TGTGCCACCAGCAGAGCCCCCACTAGCGTTACTAAATGCGAGCAGTACTTC. Protein sequence: CATSRAPTSVTKCEQYF. The chain couples TRBV15 to TRBJ2-7; 7 positions match TRBD2. J was trimmed by 6 bases and V by 1 base; bases with no gene match: 15. CDR1 is LNHNV, CDR2 YYDKDF, per germline (reference sequence). The CDR3 length is 17 residues.

This clone was recorded once. V usage is TRBV2 and J usage is TRBJ2-5, with 7 bases identical to TRBD2. The CDR3 has 17 amino acids. The V gene end was trimmed by 6 bases and the J gene end by 1 base; junction bases not matched to a gene: 14. Germline-derived CDR1 and CDR2 are SNHLY and FYNNEI. This CDR3 is CASRTLSWLAVQETQYF. CDR3 DNA: TGTGCCAGCAGGACCCTCTCGTGGCTAGCGGTCCAAGAGACCCAGTACTTC.

The rearrangement links TRBV19 to TRBJ1-5; 8 nucleotides align to TRBD1. In germline, CDR1 is LNHDA, CDR2 SQIVND (reference sequence). This CDR3 contains 13 residues. J lost 4 bases, V lost 8 bases, and 4 bases had no gene match. The CDR3 DNA sequence: TGTGCCAGTCTGGACAGGGTAAATCAGCCCCAGCATTTT. Its translation is CASLDRVNQPQHF.